This T cell receptor beta chain was observed in a study of T cell changes during pregnancy in multiple sclerosis. Data came from immunoSEQ multiplex PCR; TCRdb stores just in-frame clones and leaves some out. The table lists about 77,000 clones, 70% to 90% of them singletons, with 1.9% in the top ten. Per germline, CDR1 SNHLY and CDR2 FYNNEI. This CDR3 contains 13 residues. The V gene end was trimmed by 9 bases and the J gene end by 1 base; junction bases not matched to a gene: 5. The chain joins TRBV2 to TRBJ1-1, with 7 bases identical to TRBD1. The sequence came from a female donor with multiple sclerosis, enrolled in a pregnancy study. Here the sequenced sample was peripheral blood, taken before pregnancy. The CDR3 here is CASTGTENTEAFF. CDR3 sequence (DNA): TGTGCCAGTACCGGGACAGAGAACACTGAAGCTTTCTTT.